These 5 T cell receptor beta chains were all obtained from the same sample, sequenced in a study of blood T cell repertoires in COVID-19. Sequenced by immunoSEQ multiplex PCR; TCRdb stores in-frame clones only, minus some. The data show about 34,000 clones, around 77% seen once. Input material: peripheral blood. All receptors come from a human donor in a cohort sampled during active COVID-19.

The chain recombines TRBV25-1 with TRBJ1-4, with D possibly matching TRBD1 (5 bases). V lost 1 base and J 7 bases, leaving 13 bases between the germline ends. The CDR3 runs 15 residues. Germline CDR1 and CDR2: MGHDK and SYGVNS. The CDR3 loop reads CASSELGADREKLFF. The DNA of the CDR3 is TGTGCCAGCAGTGAATTAGGGGCCGACCGTGAAAAACTGTTTTTT.

The chain is built from TRBV9 and TRBJ1-6; weak D call: TRBD1 (6 bases). Germline lookup yields CDR1 SGDLS and CDR2 YYNGEE. This CDR3 has 14 amino acids. V shed 1 base and J shed 10 bases, with 12 bases lying between them. The DNA of the CDR3 is TGTGCCAGCAGCGTAATGGACAGCATGTCACCCCTCCACTTT. Protein product: CASSVMDSMSPLHF.

The chain recombines TRBV27 with TRBJ1-4, with TRBD1 matching 8 bases. Germline V gene data show CDR1 as MNHEY and CDR2 as SMNVEV (reference sequence). The CDR3 is 14 residues long. J lost 8 bases, V lost 6 bases, and 8 bases had no gene match. CDR3 loop: CASRKQGGAEKLFF. CDR3 in DNA: TGTGCCAGCAGGAAACAGGGGGGCGCGGAAAAACTGTTTTTT.

This chain connects TRBV9 to TRBJ2-1; 8 bases agree with TRBD2. Germline V gives CDR1 SGDLS, CDR2 YYNGEE. The CDR3 is 16 amino acids. J was trimmed by 2 bases and V by 4 bases; bases with no gene match: 8. The CDR3 region has the DNA TGTGCCAGCAGCCTAAGCGGGAGCACGGCCTACAATGAGCAGTTCTTC. This sequence encodes CASSLSGSTAYNEQFF. Full variable domain (remainder filled in from reference TRBV9 and TRBJ2-1): DSGVTQTPKHLITATGQRVTLRCSPRSGDLSVYWYQQSLDQGLQFLIQYYNGEERAKGNILERFSAQQFPDLHSELNLSSLELGDSALYFCASSLSGSTAYNEQFFGPGTRLTVL.

This chain uses TRBV5-6 with TRBJ2-3; TRBD1 is a possible D gene (6 bases). There are 15 residues in the CDR3. V shed 5 bases and J shed 3 bases, with 16 bases lying between them. The germline CDR1 and CDR2 sequences are SGHDT and YYEEEE. This CDR3 is CASRSDRFQTDTQYF. CDR3 DNA: TGTGCCAGCAGATCAGACAGGTTCCAGACAGATACGCAGTATTTT.